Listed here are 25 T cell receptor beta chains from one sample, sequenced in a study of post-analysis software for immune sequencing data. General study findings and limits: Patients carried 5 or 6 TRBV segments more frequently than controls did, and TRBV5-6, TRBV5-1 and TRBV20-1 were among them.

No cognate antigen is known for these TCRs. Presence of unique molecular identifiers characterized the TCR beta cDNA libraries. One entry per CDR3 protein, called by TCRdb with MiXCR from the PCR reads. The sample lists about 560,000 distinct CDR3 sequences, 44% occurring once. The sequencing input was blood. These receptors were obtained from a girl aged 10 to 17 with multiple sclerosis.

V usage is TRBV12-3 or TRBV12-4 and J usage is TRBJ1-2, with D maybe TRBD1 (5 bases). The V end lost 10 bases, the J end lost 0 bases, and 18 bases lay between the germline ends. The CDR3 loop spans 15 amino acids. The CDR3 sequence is CANTVLGTPNYGYTF. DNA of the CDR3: TGTGCCAACACGGTCCTGGGGACGCCTAACTATGGCTACACCTTC.

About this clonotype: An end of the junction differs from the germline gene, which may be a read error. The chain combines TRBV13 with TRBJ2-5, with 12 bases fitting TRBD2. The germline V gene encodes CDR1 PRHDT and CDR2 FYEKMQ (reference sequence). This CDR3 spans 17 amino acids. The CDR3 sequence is CGSSLTSGGMYQETQYF. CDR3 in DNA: TGTGGCAGCAGCTTAACTAGCGGGGGGATGTACCAAGAGACCCAGTACTTC.

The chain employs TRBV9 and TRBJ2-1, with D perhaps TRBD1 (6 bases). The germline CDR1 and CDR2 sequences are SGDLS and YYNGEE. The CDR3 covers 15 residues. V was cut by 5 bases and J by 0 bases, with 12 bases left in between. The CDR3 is CASSQQGSSYNEQFF. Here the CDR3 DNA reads TGTGCCAGCAGTCAACAGGGCTCCTCCTACAATGAGCAGTTCTTC.

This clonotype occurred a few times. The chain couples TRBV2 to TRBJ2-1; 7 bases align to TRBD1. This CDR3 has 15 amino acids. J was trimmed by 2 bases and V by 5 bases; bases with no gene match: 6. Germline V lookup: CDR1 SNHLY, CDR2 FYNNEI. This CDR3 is CASSTYRGPYNEQFF. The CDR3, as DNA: TGTGCCAGCAGTACCTACAGGGGACCCTACAATGAGCAGTTCTTC.

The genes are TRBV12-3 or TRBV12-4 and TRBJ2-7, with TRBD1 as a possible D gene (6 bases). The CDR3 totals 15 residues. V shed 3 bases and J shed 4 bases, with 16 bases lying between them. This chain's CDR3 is CASSLGVQGGYEQYF. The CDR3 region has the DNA TGTGCCAGCAGTTTGGGAGTACAGGGCGGGTACGAGCAGTACTTC.

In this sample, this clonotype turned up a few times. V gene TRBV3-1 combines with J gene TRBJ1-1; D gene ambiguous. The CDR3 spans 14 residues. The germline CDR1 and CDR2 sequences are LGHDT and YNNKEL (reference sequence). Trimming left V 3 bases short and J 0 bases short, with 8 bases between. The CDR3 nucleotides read TGTGCCAGCAGCCAGGCGGCCTTGAACACTGAAGCTTTCTTT. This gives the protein CASSQAALNTEAFF.

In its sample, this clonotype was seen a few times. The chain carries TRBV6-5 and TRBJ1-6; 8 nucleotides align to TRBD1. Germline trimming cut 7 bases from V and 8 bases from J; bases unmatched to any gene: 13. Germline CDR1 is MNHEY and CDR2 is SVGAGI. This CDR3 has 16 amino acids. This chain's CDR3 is CASTAGLVRGHSPLHF. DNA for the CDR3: TGTGCCAGCACCGCTGGGCTTGTCAGGGGGCATTCACCCCTCCACTTT.

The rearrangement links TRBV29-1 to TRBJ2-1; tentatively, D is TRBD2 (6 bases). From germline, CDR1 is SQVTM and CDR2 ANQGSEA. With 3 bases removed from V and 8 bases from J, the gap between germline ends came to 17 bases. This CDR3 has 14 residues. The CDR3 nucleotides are TGCAGCGTTGAGGGAGGCCGGAAACACGATGAGCAGTTCTTC. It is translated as CSVEGGRKHDEQFF.

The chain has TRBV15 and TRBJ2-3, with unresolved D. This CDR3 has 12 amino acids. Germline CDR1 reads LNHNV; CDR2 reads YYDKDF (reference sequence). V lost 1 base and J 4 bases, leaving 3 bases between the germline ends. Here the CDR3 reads CATSRGADTQYF. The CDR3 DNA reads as TGTGCCACCAGCAGAGGGGCAGATACGCAGTATTTT.

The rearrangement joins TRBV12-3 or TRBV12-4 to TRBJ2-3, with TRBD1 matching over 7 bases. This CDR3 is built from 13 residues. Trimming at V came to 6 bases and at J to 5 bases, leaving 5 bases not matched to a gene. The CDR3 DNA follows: TGTGCCAGCAGCCAGGGACAGCAAGATACGCAGTATTTT. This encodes CASSQGQQDTQYF.

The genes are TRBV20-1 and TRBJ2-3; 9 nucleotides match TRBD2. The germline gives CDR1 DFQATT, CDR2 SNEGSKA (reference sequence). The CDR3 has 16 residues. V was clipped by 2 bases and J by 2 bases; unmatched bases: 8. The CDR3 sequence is CSARLLTSGFTDTQYF. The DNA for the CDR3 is TGCAGTGCTAGACTCTTAACTAGCGGGTTCACAGATACGCAGTATTTT.

CDR3 bases: TGTGCCAGCAGCCAAGTTCAGGGGACCTATGGCTACACCTTC. This translates into CASSQVQGTYGYTF. The genes are TRBV3-1 and TRBJ1-2, with D possibly matching TRBD1 (6 bases). The V and J ends lost 1 base and 4 bases respectively, with 10 bases between them. Germline CDR1 is LGHDT and CDR2 is YNNKEL (reference sequence). The CDR3 spans 14 residues.

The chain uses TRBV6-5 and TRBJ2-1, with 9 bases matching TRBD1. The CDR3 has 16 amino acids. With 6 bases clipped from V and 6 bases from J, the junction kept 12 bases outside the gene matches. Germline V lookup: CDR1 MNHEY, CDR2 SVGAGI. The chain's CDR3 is CASSPDRDREFNEQFF. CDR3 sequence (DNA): TGTGCCAGCAGCCCGGACCGGGACAGGGAATTCAATGAGCAGTTCTTC.

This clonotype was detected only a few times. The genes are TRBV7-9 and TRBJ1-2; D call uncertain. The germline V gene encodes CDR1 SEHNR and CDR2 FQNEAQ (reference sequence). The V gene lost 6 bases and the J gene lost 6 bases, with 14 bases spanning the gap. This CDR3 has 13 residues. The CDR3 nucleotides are TGTGCCAGCAGGGAGGGAGAGGGCCATGGCTACACCTTC. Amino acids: CASREGEGHGYTF.

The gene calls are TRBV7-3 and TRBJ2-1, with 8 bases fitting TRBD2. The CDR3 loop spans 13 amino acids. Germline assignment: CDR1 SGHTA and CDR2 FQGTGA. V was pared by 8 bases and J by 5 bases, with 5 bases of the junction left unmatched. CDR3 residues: CASRTSTHNEQFF. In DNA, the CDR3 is TGTGCCAGCCGGACTAGCACCCACAATGAGCAGTTCTTC. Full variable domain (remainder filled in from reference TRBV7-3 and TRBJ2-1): GAGVSQTPSNKVTEKGKYVELRCDPISGHTALYWYRQSLGQGPEFLIYFQGTGAADDSGLPNDRFFAVRPEGSVSTLKIQRTERGDSAVYLCASRTSTHNEQFFGPGTRLTVL.

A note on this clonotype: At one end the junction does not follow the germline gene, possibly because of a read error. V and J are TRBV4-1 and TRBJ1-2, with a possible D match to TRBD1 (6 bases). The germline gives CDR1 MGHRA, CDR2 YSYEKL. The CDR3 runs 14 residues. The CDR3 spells CTSSQGGGGYGYTF. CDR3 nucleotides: TGCACCAGCAGCCAAGGCGGAGGGGGATATGGCTACACCTTC.

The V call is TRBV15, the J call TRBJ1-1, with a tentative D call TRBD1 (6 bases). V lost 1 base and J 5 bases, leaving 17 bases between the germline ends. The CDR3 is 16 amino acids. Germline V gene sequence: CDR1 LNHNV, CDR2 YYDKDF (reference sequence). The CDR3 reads CATSRAGDTGGTEAFF. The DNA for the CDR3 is TGTGCCACCAGCAGAGCGGGGGACACCGGAGGAACTGAAGCTTTCTTT.

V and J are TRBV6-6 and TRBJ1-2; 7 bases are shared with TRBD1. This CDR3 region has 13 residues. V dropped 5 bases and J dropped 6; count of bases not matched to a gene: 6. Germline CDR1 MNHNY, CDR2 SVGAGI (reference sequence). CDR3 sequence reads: CASSTQGRDGYTF. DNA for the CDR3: TGTGCCAGCAGTACACAGGGGAGGGATGGCTACACCTTC.

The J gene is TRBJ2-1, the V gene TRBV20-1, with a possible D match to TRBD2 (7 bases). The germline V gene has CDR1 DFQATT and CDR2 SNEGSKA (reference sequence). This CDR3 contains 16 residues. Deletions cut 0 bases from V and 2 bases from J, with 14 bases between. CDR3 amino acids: CSARDRGEGPYNEQFF. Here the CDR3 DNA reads TGCAGTGCTAGAGATAGGGGGGAGGGCCCCTACAATGAGCAGTTCTTC.

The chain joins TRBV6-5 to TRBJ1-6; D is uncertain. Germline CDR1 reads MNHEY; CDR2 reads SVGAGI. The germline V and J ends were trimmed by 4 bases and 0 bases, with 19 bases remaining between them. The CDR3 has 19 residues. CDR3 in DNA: TGTGCCAGCAGTTCTCCACTATCTTCAGCGAGCTCCTATAATTCACCCCTCCACTTT. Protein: CASSSPLSSASSYNSPLHF.

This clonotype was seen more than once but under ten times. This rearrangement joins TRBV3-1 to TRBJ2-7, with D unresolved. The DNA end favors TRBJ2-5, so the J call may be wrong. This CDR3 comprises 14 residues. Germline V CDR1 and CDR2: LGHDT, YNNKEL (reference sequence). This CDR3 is CASSLRVGGETQYF. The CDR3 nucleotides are TGTGCCAGCAGCCTTCGGGTGGGCGGCGAGACCCAGTACTTC.

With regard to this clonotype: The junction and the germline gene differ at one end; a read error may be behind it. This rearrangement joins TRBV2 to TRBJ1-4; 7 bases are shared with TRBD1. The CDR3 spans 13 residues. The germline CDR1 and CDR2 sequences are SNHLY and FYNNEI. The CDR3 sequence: CASRAGGGEKLFF. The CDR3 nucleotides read TGTGCCAGCAGGGCAGGGGGAGGAGAAAAGCTGTTTTTT.

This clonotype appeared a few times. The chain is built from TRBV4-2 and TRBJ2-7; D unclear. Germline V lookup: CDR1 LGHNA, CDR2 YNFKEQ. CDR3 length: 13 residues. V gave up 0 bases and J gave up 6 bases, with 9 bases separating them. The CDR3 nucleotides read TGTGCCAGCAGCCAAGATCAAACCGGCGAGCAGTACTTC. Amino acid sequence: CASSQDQTGEQYF.

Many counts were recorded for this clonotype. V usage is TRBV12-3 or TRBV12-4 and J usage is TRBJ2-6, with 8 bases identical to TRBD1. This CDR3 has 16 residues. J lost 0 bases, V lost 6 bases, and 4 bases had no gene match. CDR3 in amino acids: CASSGQGSSGANVLTF. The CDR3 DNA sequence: TGTGCCAGCAGCGGACAGGGTAGCTCTGGGGCCAACGTCCTGACTTTC.

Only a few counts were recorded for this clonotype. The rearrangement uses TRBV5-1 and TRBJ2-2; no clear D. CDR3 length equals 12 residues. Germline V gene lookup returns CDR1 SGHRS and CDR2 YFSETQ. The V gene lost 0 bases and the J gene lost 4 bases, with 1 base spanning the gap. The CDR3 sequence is CASSLATGELFF. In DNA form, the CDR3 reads TGCGCCAGCAGCTTGGCCACCGGGGAGCTGTTTTTT. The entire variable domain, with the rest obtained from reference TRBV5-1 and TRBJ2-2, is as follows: KAGVTQTPRYLIKTRGQQVTLSCSPISGHRSVSWYQQTPGQGLQFLFEYFSETQRNKGNFPGRFSGRQFSNSRSEMNVSTLELGDSALYLCASSLATGELFFGEGSRLTVL.